This T cell receptor (beta chain) was retrieved from a study of blood T cell repertoires in COVID-19. Overall study context: Specimens from acute and convalescent COVID-19 originated in the United States, Italy and Spain. T cells, B-cell-depleted T cells, or PBMCs supplied cDNA or gDNA.

Authors' processing steps: Reference gene primer amplification yielded estimated nucleated cell counts. Only in-frame clones appear in the TCRdb table, and some are missing; sequencing was by immunoSEQ multiplex PCR. From that table come the V and J calls and clone size; the DNA was used to work out D and trimming. The repertoire holds about 100,000 clones, with approximately 91% as singletons. V dropped 2 bases and J dropped 0; count of bases not matched to a gene: 1. This CDR3 comprises 14 residues. Germline values: CDR1 KGHSH, CDR2 LQKENI. This rearrangement joins TRBV18 to TRBJ2-7; 7 bases are shared with TRBD1. This clonotype was sampled from a man in his 60s with acute or convalescent COVID-19. The material sequenced was peripheral blood. The DNA for the CDR3 is TGTGCCAGCTCACCAAGGACAGGCTCCTACGAGCAGTACGTC. Its translation is CASSPRTGSYEQYV.